The 5 T cell receptor beta chains below were found in one sample sequenced in a study of T cells in narcolepsy. Using immunoSEQ multiplex PCR, the repertoire was profiled, and TCRdb retains in-frame clones only, with some absent. The data contain about 35,000 clones, over 80% of them singletons. Material: memory (CD45RA-) CD4+ T cells from blood. These receptors all come from a human donor in good health.

V is TRBV5-4 and J is TRBJ1-5; D ambiguous. V lost 4 bases and J lost 8, with 13 bases in between. The CDR3 length is 13 residues. Germline loops: CDR1 SGHNT, CDR2 YYREEE (reference sequence). The CDR3 bases are TGTGCCAGCAGCCAGGACCTCGGGGAGCCCCAGCATTTT. Encoded protein: CASSQDLGEPQHF.

V gene TRBV16 combines with J gene TRBJ2-6; TRBD1 agrees at 7 bases. Germline V CDR1 and CDR2: KGHSY, FQNENV. The CDR3 is 19 amino acids. V shed 2 bases and J 2 bases; nucleotides not matched to a gene: 12. DNA for the CDR3: TGTGCCAGCAGCCAACCCGGGACAGCAAAGTCGACTGGGGCCAACGTCCTGACTTTC. Its protein is CASSQPGTAKSTGANVLTF.

This clone was found a few times. This sequence joins TRBV9 and TRBJ2-7; TRBD2 agrees at 7 bases. The CDR3 is 13 residues long. After removal of 1 base from V and 6 bases from J, the junction contained 4 bases not matched to a gene. The germline V gene has CDR1 SGDLS and CDR2 YYNGEE. CDR3 DNA: TGTGCCAGCAGCGTATGGGAGCGGGGCGAGCAGTACTTC. Translation: CASSVWERGEQYF.

The CDR3 loop reads CASSSGGRTEAFF. CDR3 DNA: TGTGCCAGCAGCTCCGGGGGGAGGACTGAAGCTTTCTTT. The chain combines TRBV5-4 with TRBJ1-1; D possibly corresponds to TRBD1 (5 bases). V lost 3 bases, J lost 5 bases, and 11 bases lay in between. CDR1 SGHNT and CDR2 YYREEE come from the germline V gene (reference sequence). The CDR3 has 13 residues.

The rearrangement joins TRBV19 to TRBJ2-1, with 14 bases identical to TRBD2. CDR3 size: 18 residues. Germline V gene data show CDR1 as LNHDA and CDR2 as SQIVND (reference sequence). Trimming took 5 bases from V and 6 from J; bases not matched to a gene: 12. CDR3 residues: CASSGQGLAGVGTNEQFF. The CDR3 region has the DNA TGTGCCAGTAGTGGGCAGGGACTAGCGGGAGTTGGTACCAATGAGCAGTTCTTC.